Each of the 23 T cell receptor beta chains below was sequenced from the same sample in a study of cytomegalovirus exposure and HLA in healthy donors. Profiled with immunoSEQ multiplex PCR; TCRdb holds only in-frame clones, not every one. The sample holds some 150,000 clones; roughly nine tenths are singletons and the top ten take about 3.5%. The source material was PBMCs. All receptors derive from a woman aged 18-29 years in good health and CMV-seropositive.

CDR3 amino acids: CASSAGAGNSYEQYF. The CDR3 coding sequence is TGTGCCAGCAGCGCTGGAGCGGGAAACTCCTACGAGCAGTACTTC. The genes are TRBV9 and TRBJ2-7, with 7 positions matching TRBD2. The CDR3 length is 15 residues. The germline V gene encodes CDR1 SGDLS and CDR2 YYNGEE. V lost 3 bases and J lost 0; bases outside the gene matches: 6.

CDR3 loop: CASSFSRTSGGQGLFF. The DNA of the CDR3 is TGCGCCAGCAGTTTTTCGCGGACTAGCGGGGGTCAAGGGCTGTTTTTT. V gene TRBV5-1 combines with J gene TRBJ2-2; 13 bases are a match to TRBD2. J lost 13 bases, V lost 5 bases, and 14 bases had no gene match. Germline-derived CDR1 and CDR2 are SGHRS and YFSETQ. The CDR3 totals 16 residues.

The chain uses TRBV25-1 and TRBJ1-4; D may be TRBD1 (5 bases). CDR1 is MGHDK, CDR2 SYGVNS, per germline. V lost 7 bases to trimming and J lost 8 bases, with 14 bases between them. CDR3 length equals 13 residues. The CDR3 spells CASKGREGEKLFF. CDR3 DNA: TGTGCCAGCAAAGGCAGGGAAGGAGAAAAACTGTTTTTT.

V usage is TRBV11-1 and J usage is TRBJ2-1, with TRBD2 matching 12 bases. CDR3 size: 15 residues. V was pared by 5 bases and J by 2 bases, with 1 base of the junction left unmatched. Germline V gene sequence: CDR1 SGHAT, CDR2 FQDESV (reference sequence). The CDR3 protein is CASSRTSGAYNEQFF. The CDR3 region has the DNA TGTGCCAGCAGCAGGACTAGCGGGGCCTACAATGAGCAGTTCTTC.

V and J are TRBV6-5 and TRBJ2-1; 7 bases fit TRBD2. The CDR3 length is 11 residues. CDR1 is MNHEY, CDR2 SVGAGI, per germline. V gave up 6 bases and J gave up 10 bases; unmatched junction bases: 3. The CDR3 spells CASRGREEQFF. In nucleotides, the CDR3 is TGTGCCAGCAGAGGGAGGGAGGAGCAGTTCTTC.

The chain carries TRBV5-1 and TRBJ1-2, with D unclear. CDR1 and CDR2 (germline): SGHRS, YFSETQ. Trimming shortened V by 1 base and J by 4 bases, and 11 bases separated the two germline ends. The CDR3 loop spans 14 amino acids. CDR3 sequence (DNA): TGCGCCAGCAGCTTGATAACCCTGAGCTATGGCTACACCTTC. Translating it yields CASSLITLSYGYTF.

With regard to this clone: One end of the junction varies from germline; a read error may be responsible. CDR3 loop: CASSWDSFNQPQHF. In nucleotides, the CDR3 is TGTGCTAGCAGCTGGGACAGTTTCAATCAGCCCCAGCATTTT. V usage is TRBV7-7 and J usage is TRBJ1-5; 7 bases are a match to TRBD1. The V gene's germline CDR1 is SSHAT and CDR2 FNYEAQ (reference sequence). There are 14 residues in the CDR3.

The chain has TRBV23-1 and TRBJ2-7; 7 positions match TRBD1. TRBV23-1 is annotated as an ORF whose role is uncertain. Trimming cost V 3 bases and J 2 bases; bases outside gene matches: 4. This CDR3 has 14 residues. The CDR3 loop reads CASSQGTVAYEQYF. In DNA, the CDR3 is TGCGCCAGCAGTCAGGGGACAGTGGCCTACGAGCAGTACTTC.

This chain joins TRBV19 and TRBJ1-2; weak D call: TRBD1 (6 bases). Germline values: CDR1 LNHDA, CDR2 SQIVND (reference sequence). Trimming stripped 5 bases from V and 6 bases from J, with 16 bases between. The CDR3 runs 14 residues. CDR3 region: CASSRSRGRDGYTF. CDR3 bases: TGTGCCAGTAGTCGGAGCAGGGGACGGGATGGCTACACCTTC.

The V call is TRBV4-1, the J call TRBJ2-7; possibly TRBD2 for D (6 bases). Germline V lookup: CDR1 MGHRA, CDR2 YSYEKL. CDR3 length equals 13 residues. V lost 5 bases, J lost 7 bases, and 15 bases lay in between. The DNA of the CDR3 is TGCGCCAGCAGCTTCAAGGAGGGTGGGGAGCAGTACTTC. This encodes CASSFKEGGEQYF.

The chain uses TRBV7-6 and TRBJ2-7, with 7 positions matching TRBD1. This CDR3 contains 14 residues. The J segment lost 2 bases and the V segment lost 1 base, leaving 2 bases of the junction unmatched. From germline, CDR1 is SGHVS and CDR2 FNYEAQ. For the CDR3, the DNA is TGTGCCAGCAGCTTAGTACAGGGGACCTACGAGCAGTACTTC. As protein: CASSLVQGTYEQYF.

The gene calls are TRBV7-2 and TRBJ2-7, with 16 bases lining up with TRBD2. Germline-derived CDR1 and CDR2 are SGHTA and FQGNSA. This CDR3 is built from 17 residues. The V segment lost 5 bases and the J segment 6 bases; nucleotides outside the gene matches: 10. The CDR3 loop reads CASSPPGLAGGLGEQYF. The CDR3 bases are TGTGCCAGCAGCCCCCCGGGACTAGCGGGAGGGCTTGGCGAGCAGTACTTC.

The V and J genes are TRBV19 and TRBJ2-7; 8 nucleotides match TRBD2. The CDR3 runs 15 residues. Germline loops: CDR1 LNHDA, CDR2 SQIVND (reference sequence). V lost 1 base, J lost 3 bases, and 5 bases stayed unmatched. CDR3 residues: CASSIVSGSRYEQYF. The DNA for the CDR3 is TGTGCCAGTAGTATAGTGAGCGGGAGTCGCTACGAGCAGTACTTC.

The rearrangement uses TRBV2 and TRBJ2-4, with TRBD2 matching over 10 bases. This CDR3 is 19 amino acids long. Germline loops: CDR1 SNHLY, CDR2 FYNNEI. V dropped 0 bases and J dropped 1; count of bases not matched to a gene: 9. The DNA of the CDR3 is TGTGCCAGCAGTGAAGCCTCTAGCGGGAGTTTTTGGGCCAAAAACATTCAGTACTTC. Encoded protein: CASSEASSGSFWAKNIQYF.

The J gene is TRBJ2-1, the V gene TRBV5-1, with 8 bases lining up with TRBD2. Germline loops: CDR1 SGHRS, CDR2 YFSETQ. V trimming: 3 bases; J trimming: 0 bases; junction bases outside the gene matches: 2. The CDR3 consists of 15 residues. The CDR3 here is CASSSGLASYNEQFF. In DNA, the CDR3 is TGCGCCAGCAGCTCCGGACTAGCCTCCTACAATGAGCAGTTCTTC.

The V call is TRBV2, the J call TRBJ1-2; D gene unclear. In germline, CDR1 is SNHLY, CDR2 FYNNEI. This CDR3 contains 15 residues. V lost 1 base to trimming and J lost 5 bases, with 14 bases between them. The CDR3 reads CASSEEFPGGYGYTF. The CDR3 DNA follows: TGTGCCAGCAGTGAAGAGTTCCCAGGTGGATATGGCTACACCTTC.

Only one count was recorded for this clone. V usage is TRBV13 and J usage is TRBJ2-5, with 7 positions matching TRBD2. The CDR3 has 12 amino acids. Germline loops: CDR1 PRHDT, CDR2 FYEKMQ (reference sequence). Germline trimming cut 8 bases from V and 4 bases from J; bases unmatched to any gene: 4. In nucleotides, the CDR3 is TGTGCCAGCGGTGTAGCGGGAGAGACCCAGTACTTC. Protein: CASGVAGETQYF.

The V gene is TRBV19, the J gene TRBJ2-5, with 8 bases aligning to TRBD2. The CDR3 loop spans 13 amino acids. Germline CDR1 and CDR2: LNHDA and SQIVND (reference sequence). J lost 5 bases, V lost 7 bases, and 6 bases had no gene match. The CDR3 protein is CASTATSAETQYF. CDR3 bases: TGTGCCAGTACGGCGACTAGCGCGGAGACCCAGTACTTC.

V is TRBV12-1 and J is TRBJ2-1; the table's D gene call, TRBD2, was not cross checked with the DNA. TRBV12-1 corresponds to a pseudogene. This CDR3 spans 18 amino acids. CDR3 region: CASSHGLAGGTLWNEQFF. For the CDR3, the DNA is TGTGCCAGCAGCCACGGACTAGCGGGAGGTACCTTATGGAATGAGCAGTTCTTC.

The chain links TRBV10-1 to TRBJ2-7; TRBD2 agrees at 8 bases. The CDR3 has 18 amino acids. V was clipped by 5 bases and J by 4 bases; unmatched bases: 19. Germline values: CDR1 WNHNN, CDR2 SYGVQD (reference sequence). The CDR3 is CASSPTDRLSGSSYEQYF. The CDR3 DNA sequence: TGCGCCAGCAGTCCCACTGACAGACTGAGCGGGAGTAGTTACGAGCAGTACTTC.

The chain combines TRBV7-6 with TRBJ2-1, with 8 bases lining up with TRBD2. The CDR3 length is 16 residues. The V segment lost 6 bases and the J segment 6 bases; nucleotides outside the gene matches: 13. Per germline, CDR1 SGHVS and CDR2 FNYEAQ. DNA of the CDR3: TGTGCCAGCAGTTTTAGCGGGACTTACTCCCGCAATGAGCAGTTCTTC. Protein: CASSFSGTYSRNEQFF. The whole variable domain, remainder taken from reference TRBV7-6 and TRBJ2-1, is GAGVSQSPRYKVTKRGQDVALRCDPISGHVSLYWYRQALGQGPEFLTYFNYEAQQDKSGLPNDRFSAERPEGSISTLTIQRTEQRDSAMYRCASSFSGTYSRNEQFFGPGTRLTVL.

The V gene is TRBV6-1, the J gene TRBJ2-5, with 7 positions matching TRBD2. The CDR3 is 13 amino acids. Trimming at V came to 8 bases and at J to 7 bases, leaving 10 bases not matched to a gene. Germline V lookup: CDR1 MNHNS, CDR2 SASEGT. CDR3 sequence: CASVEGRGGTQYF. The CDR3 bases are TGTGCCAGCGTGGAGGGTCGCGGGGGGACCCAGTACTTC.

This rearrangement joins TRBV21-1 to TRBJ2-5; TRBD1, as called in the table, went unchecked against the DNA. TRBV21-1 is a listed pseudogene. The CDR3 is made up of 16 amino acids. CDR3 DNA sequence: TGTGCCAGCAGCAAGGAAGGGTTTGCCAGGGAAGAGACCCAGTACTTC. Translation: CASSKEGFAREETQYF.